These 26 T cell receptor beta chains were sequenced from one sample in a study of T cell repertoires in cytomegalovirus infection (dated by TCRdb to about 2019). These receptors have no known antigen. The data were produced on an Illumina HiSeq 1500. TCRdb reanalyzed the raw reads on its own, using fastp at Q25 for trimming and MiXCR for clone calling, and kept in-frame beta chains. Entries that share a CDR3 protein sequence are merged under the most common genes and DNA. This sample is represented by about 120,000 distinct CDR3 sequences; around a tenth of them were singletons. The top ten constitute approximately 30% of the sample. The sample was PBMCs, sequenced either directly or after in vitro stimulation (not recorded which). The receptors come from a human donor in good health (CMV status not recorded). Some clones in this sample may be carry-over from other donors' samples.

The sample holds a few counts of this clonotype. This chain connects TRBV5-1 to TRBJ2-1; unclear D gene. V was pared by 2 bases and J by 9 bases, with 21 bases between. Germline V CDR1 and CDR2: SGHRS, YFSETQ. The CDR3 consists of 16 residues. The CDR3 bases are TGCGCCAGCAGCTTCACGAGCAACCCCTACTCGGGTGAGCAGTTCTTC. This sequence encodes CASSFTSNPYSGEQFF. Using reference TRBV5-1 and TRBJ2-1 for the parts outside the CDR3, the full variable domain is KAGVTQTPRYLIKTRGQQVTLSCSPISGHRSVSWYQQTPGQGLQFLFEYFSETQRNKGNFPGRFSGRQFSNSRSEMNVSTLELGDSALYLCASSFTSNPYSGEQFFGPGTRLTVL.

The J gene is TRBJ2-5, the V gene TRBV6-5; 13 bases align to TRBD2. CDR3 length equals 15 residues. V lost 6 bases to trimming and J lost 4 bases; unmatched junction nucleotides: 5. The germline CDR1 and CDR2 sequences are MNHEY and SVGAGI. This chain's CDR3 is CASSSLAGGPETQYF. In nucleotides, the CDR3 is TGTGCCAGCAGCTCACTAGCGGGAGGGCCAGAGACCCAGTACTTC.

This clonotype was detected a few times. The chain employs TRBV7-9 and TRBJ2-2; TRBD2 might be the D (5 bases). CDR3 length: 14 amino acids. V gave up 4 bases and J gave up 6 bases, with 12 bases separating them. Germline V gene lookup returns CDR1 SEHNR and CDR2 FQNEAQ (reference sequence). The CDR3 loop is CASSYRTLSGELFF. In DNA, the CDR3 is TGTGCCAGCAGCTACCGGACTTTATCCGGGGAGCTGTTTTTT. The variable domain in full, completed from reference TRBV7-9 and TRBJ2-2, reads DTGVSQNPRHKITKRGQNVTFRCDPISEHNRLYWYRQTLGQGPEFLTYFQNEAQLEKSRLLSDRFSAERPKGSFSTLEIQRTEQGDSAMYLCASSYRTLSGELFFGEGSRLTVL.

This clonotype was seen many times. J is TRBJ1-1 and V is TRBV4-2; 7 bases are shared with TRBD1. CDR1 is LGHNA, CDR2 YNFKEQ, per germline. This CDR3 is 16 amino acids long. The ends lost 2 bases at V and 0 bases at J; junction bases unmatched: 6. This CDR3 is CASSQRPTGLNTEAFF. CDR3 DNA sequence: TGTGCCAGCAGCCAACGCCCGACAGGGCTGAACACTGAAGCTTTCTTT.

This clonotype was counted only a few times. The V and J genes are TRBV4-1 and TRBJ2-5, with 10 bases identical to TRBD1. V dropped 1 base and J dropped 4; count of bases not matched to a gene: 12. The CDR3 spans 18 residues. Germline V gene sequence: CDR1 MGHRA, CDR2 YSYEKL. CDR3 in amino acids: CASSQVLAGTGVRETQYF. The CDR3 DNA reads TGCGCCAGCAGCCAAGTATTAGCCGGGACAGGGGTCCGAGAGACCCAGTACTTC.

In this sample, this clonotype turned up a few times. The V call is TRBV14, the J call TRBJ1-1, with unresolved D. The CDR3 spans 14 residues. The germline V gene encodes CDR1 SGHDN and CDR2 FVKESK. V was trimmed by 1 base and J by 3 bases, leaving 9 bases between them. The CDR3 coding sequence is TGTGCCAGCAGCCAAGTGGCGGGTTACACTGAAGCTTTCTTT. Translating it yields CASSQVAGYTEAFF.

Many counts were recorded for this clonotype. The rearrangement uses TRBV7-8 and TRBJ1-1; 10 nucleotides agree with TRBD1. The J segment lost 2 bases and the V segment lost 5 bases, leaving 11 bases of the junction unmatched. In germline, CDR1 is SGHVS, CDR2 FQNEAQ. This CDR3 contains 17 residues. The CDR3 coding sequence is TGTGCCAGCAGCACACGACCATGGGACAGGGGCAACACTGAAGCTTTCTTT. It yields the protein CASSTRPWDRGNTEAFF.

This clonotype has at least ten counts. This chain connects TRBV11-2 to TRBJ1-1; D uncertain. From germline, CDR1 is SGHAT and CDR2 FQNNGV. This CDR3 has 14 residues. The V gene lost 4 bases and the J gene lost 5 bases, with 14 bases spanning the gap. This CDR3 is CASSSSRTLTEAFF. For the CDR3, the DNA is TGTGCCAGCAGCTCCTCGCGGACGCTTACTGAAGCTTTCTTT.

This clonotype was counted ten times or more. The chain recombines TRBV7-9 with TRBJ1-2, with 9 positions matching TRBD1. Per germline, CDR1 SEHNR and CDR2 FQNEAQ (reference sequence). CDR3 length: 15 amino acids. Germline trimming cut 0 bases from V and 8 bases from J; bases unmatched to any gene: 7. DNA of the CDR3: TGTGCCAGCAGCTTAGCAGGGGGACAGGGTGGAGGCTACACCTTC. Its protein product is CASSLAGGQGGGYTF. Complete variable domain (other parts from reference TRBV7-9 and TRBJ1-2): DTGVSQNPRHKITKRGQNVTFRCDPISEHNRLYWYRQTLGQGPEFLTYFQNEAQLEKSRLLSDRFSAERPKGSFSTLEIQRTEQGDSAMYLCASSLAGGQGGGYTFGSGTRLTVV.

This clonotype was detected only a few times. This chain joins TRBV5-6 and TRBJ2-1; D is uncertain. This CDR3 has 14 residues. Germline-derived CDR1 and CDR2 are SGHDT and YYEEEE. The V end was cut by 4 bases, the J end by 6 bases, with 14 bases between. CDR3 residues: CASSRVGVSNEQFF. The CDR3 DNA is TGTGCCAGCAGCCGCGTCGGCGTTAGCAATGAGCAGTTCTTC.

The table lists this clonotype with many counts. The chain carries TRBV12-3 or TRBV12-4 and TRBJ2-4, with 11 positions matching TRBD2. This CDR3 is built from 17 residues. V lost 6 bases to trimming and J lost 1 base; unmatched junction nucleotides: 8. The DNA of the CDR3 is TGTGCCAGCAGCCCTATAGCGGGAGGGCCTGCCAAAAACATTCAGTACTTC. This translates into CASSPIAGGPAKNIQYF.

The chain is built from TRBV29-1 and TRBJ1-2; D is unclear. The ends were cut back, 6 bases at V and 3 bases at J, with 8 bases in the middle. Germline-derived CDR1 and CDR2 are SQVTM and ANQGSEA. CDR3 size: 11 residues. CDR3 amino acids: CSVLIDYGYTF. Written as DNA, the CDR3 is TGCAGCGTCCTAATTGACTATGGCTACACCTTC.

This clonotype came up a few times. This sequence joins TRBV12-3 or TRBV12-4 and TRBJ1-4; weak D call: TRBD1 (5 bases). The CDR3 is made up of 12 amino acids. Between the trimmed V and J ends, which lost 1 base and 10 bases, there was a span of 7 bases. CDR3 residues: CASSLGQGKLFF. For the CDR3, the DNA is TGTGCCAGCAGTTTAGGGCAGGGAAAACTGTTTTTT.

At least ten counts were recorded for this clonotype. J is TRBJ2-3 and V is TRBV19; D may be TRBD1 (5 bases). Germline V gene data show CDR1 as LNHDA and CDR2 as SQIVND (reference sequence). The CDR3 contains 16 residues. Trimming cost V 3 bases and J 3 bases, with 16 bases left between them. This CDR3 is CASSIGVGQLTDTQYF. The CDR3 DNA reads as TGTGCCAGTAGTATCGGCGTGGGGCAGCTGACAGATACGCAGTATTTT.

This clonotype was observed a few times. This chain joins TRBV30 and TRBJ1-2; D gene ambiguous. The germline V and J ends were trimmed by 3 bases and 8 bases, with 10 bases remaining between them. Germline CDR1 and CDR2: GTSNPN and SVGIG (reference sequence). This CDR3 spans 11 amino acids. The CDR3 DNA reads TGTGCCTGGAGCCCGGGAGCGGGCTACACCTTC. This encodes CAWSPGAGYTF.

This clonotype came up many times. The chain recombines TRBV7-9 with TRBJ2-3; D not resolved. V lost 1 base and J lost 5, with 13 bases in between. Per germline, CDR1 SEHNR and CDR2 FQNEAQ (reference sequence). This CDR3 has 15 amino acids. Here the CDR3 reads CASSLGSLEGDTQYF. DNA of the CDR3: TGTGCCAGCAGCTTAGGATCGCTGGAAGGAGATACGCAGTATTTT.

This clonotype has more than one count but fewer than ten. V is TRBV7-9 and J is TRBJ1-1; maybe TRBD1 (6 bases). Germline V gives CDR1 SEHNR, CDR2 FQNEAQ (reference sequence). V gave up 8 bases and J gave up 0 bases, with 10 bases separating them. There are 13 residues in the CDR3. In DNA form, the CDR3 reads TGTGCCAGCTTCGGACAGTTGAACACTGAAGCTTTCTTT. Its translation: CASFGQLNTEAFF.

This chain uses TRBV7-9 with TRBJ2-1; D is unresolved. CDR1 is SEHNR, CDR2 FQNEAQ, per germline (reference sequence). Trimming took 3 bases from V and 0 from J, leaving 9 bases between them. The CDR3 sequence is 15 residues long. The CDR3 bases are TGTGCCAGCAGCTTTGGAGAGAGCTCCTACAATGAGCAGTTCTTC. This gives the protein CASSFGESSYNEQFF.

This clonotype occurred many times. This sequence joins TRBV7-2 and TRBJ1-5, with D perhaps TRBD1 (5 bases). The length of the CDR3 is 14 residues. The ends were cut back, 5 bases at V and 7 bases at J, with 15 bases in the middle. The germline CDR1 and CDR2 sequences are SGHTA and FQGNSA. The CDR3 spells CASSHPGPRQPQHF. CDR3 nucleotide sequence: TGTGCCAGCAGCCATCCGGGACCGCGACAGCCCCAGCATTTT.

This clonotype appeared many times. The chain has TRBV12-3 or TRBV12-4 and TRBJ1-4, with D possibly being TRBD1 (5 bases). Trimming pared 6 bases from V and 7 bases from J, leaving 21 bases between. This CDR3 is 16 amino acids long. Here the CDR3 reads CASSRRPEPGAEKLFF. The CDR3 DNA follows: TGTGCCAGCAGCCGCAGGCCTGAACCTGGGGCTGAAAAACTGTTTTTT.

The genes are TRBV10-3 and TRBJ2-2; TRBD2 matches 10 bases. Germline V gene data show CDR1 as ENHRY and CDR2 as SYGVKD. V trimming: 6 bases; J trimming: 3 bases; junction bases outside the gene matches: 4. The CDR3 is 15 amino acids. For the CDR3, the DNA is TGTGCCATCAGCGAAACTAGCGGGGACACCGGGGAGCTGTTTTTT. Its translation: CAISETSGDTGELFF.

This clonotype was recorded at least ten times. One end of the junction varies from germline; a read error may be responsible. V usage is TRBV7-6 and J usage is TRBJ1-5; 7 nucleotides line up with TRBD1. This CDR3 is built from 13 residues. CDR1 and CDR2 (germline): SGHVS, FNYEAQ. CDR3 sequence reads: CASSLGTGTVIYF. CDR3 coding DNA: TGTGCCAGCAGCTTAGGTACCGGGACAGTGATCTATTTT.

The chain joins TRBV6-5 to TRBJ2-2; 8 nucleotides match TRBD2. The trim removed 2 bases at V and 8 bases at J, leaving 10 bases unmatched. Germline V lookup: CDR1 MNHEY, CDR2 SVGAGI. The CDR3 has 16 amino acids. The CDR3 DNA follows: TGTGCCAGCAGTTACATCGAGGGACTAGGGTCGGGGGAGCTGTTTTTT. Protein product: CASSYIEGLGSGELFF.

The sample holds many counts of this clonotype. The rearrangement uses TRBV12-3 or TRBV12-4 and TRBJ2-1; 10 positions agree with TRBD2. V dropped 0 bases and J dropped 8; count of bases not matched to a gene: 4. The CDR3 is 15 amino acids. The CDR3 spells CASSLAAGGPYEQFF. The DNA for the CDR3 is TGTGCCAGCAGTTTAGCAGCGGGAGGGCCGTATGAGCAGTTCTTC.

Regarding this clonotype: This may arise from a read error, as a much more abundant clone is one base away. The rearrangement uses TRBV6-8 and TRBJ1-4; TRBD1 is a possible D gene (5 bases). The CDR3 has 18 residues. CDR1 is MNHGY and CDR2 is SAAAGT in the germline V gene. Trimming pared 6 bases from V and 6 bases from J, leaving 26 bases between. CDR3 in amino acids: CASSRMTVTAGNYEKLFF. CDR3 coding DNA: TGTGCCAGCAGCCGAATGACAGTTACCGCCGGGAACTATGAAAAACTGTTTTTT.

The gene calls are TRBV12-3 or TRBV12-4 and TRBJ2-7; 8 bases align to TRBD2. The V segment lost 5 bases and the J segment 5 bases; nucleotides outside the gene matches: 8. The CDR3 covers 14 residues. CDR3 bases: TGTGCCAGCAGTCCGCCCCTCGGGAGGGACGAGCAGTACTTC. Translation: CASSPPLGRDEQYF.